This T cell receptor (beta chain) was captured in a study of cytomegalovirus exposure and HLA in healthy donors. Study results and limitations: For TCR beta chains, V- and J-gene trimming was later linked to a missense DCLRE1C variant.

This PCR relied on a set of 60 Vbeta primers and 13 Jbeta primers. Sequenced by immunoSEQ multiplex PCR; TCRdb stores in-frame clones only, minus some. The data contain about 140,000 clones, just under 80% of them singletons. Between the trimmed V and J ends, which lost 2 bases and 10 bases, there was a span of 9 bases. The CDR3 has 12 residues. Germline loops: CDR1 SGHNT, CDR2 YYREEE (reference sequence). This clone was seen a few times. Its antigen is unknown. Sequencing input: PBMCs. The TCR originated in a young man in good health and CMV-seronegative. The chain links TRBV5-4 to TRBJ1-4, with no clear D. The CDR3 loop reads CASSFFGGKLFF. CDR3 sequence (DNA): TGTGCCAGCAGCTTTTTCGGCGGAAAACTGTTTTTT.